This T cell receptor (beta chain) emerged from a study of cytomegalovirus exposure and HLA in healthy donors. Remarks on this clone: Its antigen is as yet unknown.

The PCR made use of 60 Vbeta and 13 Jbeta primers. The method was immunoSEQ multiplex PCR; TCRdb's version includes in-frame clones alone and lacks a portion of them. Counted here are fewer than 35,000 clones, 85% to 90% occurring once; the ten biggest clones make up around 3%. This CDR3 spans 12 amino acids. Per the germline V gene, CDR1 is MNHEY and CDR2 is SVGAGI. V was trimmed by 5 bases and J by 5 bases, leaving 9 bases between them. Though probably carrying unrecorded immune exposures, donors were nominally healthy at sampling. Study results and limitations: Versus the approximately 700-donor mean, an Asian-associated ancestry cluster reportedly showed fewer N-insertions in a later analysis. As immune exposure information, only CMV serostatus was available.

This chain joins TRBV6-5 and TRBJ1-2; D ambiguous. Sequencing was performed on PBMCs. This receptor was obtained from a boy younger than 18 in good health and CMV-seronegative. The CDR3 coding sequence is TGTGCCAGCAGTCGAAACAGATATGGCTACACCTTC. Translated, it gives CASSRNRYGYTF.